This TCR beta chain emerged from a study of tumor and adjacent non-tumor tissue in lung cancer. Study background: Each sample yielded some 4 million productive TCRbeta reads on average.

A modified ARM-PCR protocol with three rounds of nested PCR amplified TCRbeta. TCRdb itself ran the multiplex PCR reads through MiXCR, one entry per CDR3 protein. The repertoire consists of approximately 75,000 distinct CDR3 sequences, with under 80% occurring once and the leading ten covering over 9.5%. Remarks on this clonotype: Its antigen is unidentified. One end of the junction fails to match germline, which may point to a read error.

Study results and limitations: TCR diversity was significantly greater in tumor than normal lung tissue. Top 100 clones took a larger repertoire share in normal lung.

RNA was extracted from bulk tissue without any cell sorting. The CDR3 covers 15 residues. Germline V lookup: CDR1 LGHNT, CDR2 FRNRAP. The J gene is TRBJ2-7, the V gene TRBV12-5, with D perhaps TRBD1 (5 bases). Sequenced: lung tumor tissue. The receptor was isolated from a woman in her forties or fifties with non-small cell lung cancer. As DNA, the CDR3 is TGTGTTAGTGGTCCCATGATAGGGGAACCCTACGAGCAGTACTTC. Its protein is CVSGPMIGEPYEQYF.